The next 6 T cell receptor beta chains were all read from a single sample in a study of CD8+ T cells in alopecia areata (dated by TCRdb to between 2017 and 2018). Library method: the immunoSEQ multiplex PCR assay. RNA was extracted from all samples and reverse transcribed into cDNA, which served as template for TCR sequencing. TCRdb limited this immuneACCESS table to in-frame rearrangements with V and J called. A share of clones is missing; checked studies link under half to unresolved V genes, and the rest is unexplained. The table records roughly 120,000 clones for this sample, and not one of them appears only once. Of the sample, 15% to 20% is held by the ten largest clones. Sequencing used lesional skin. The origin of the receptors is a C3H/HeJ mouse with alopecia areata. This strain is of MHC haplotype H2-k.

This clone was counted between two and nine times. Any gene name here is a mouse gene name. Read sequence stops 4 residues before the CDR3 end, and the germline J gene provides the missing end. The chain recombines TRBV13-3 with TRBJ2-1, with 8 bases that match TRBD1. CDR1 and CDR2 (germline): NNHDY, SYVADS. V lost 2 bases and J lost 0; bases outside the gene matches: 4. The CDR3 loop spans 16 amino acids. Incomplete CDR3 DNA: TGTGCCAGCAGTGAACCCCAGGGGGCTAACTATGCT. Translation: CASSEPQGANYA. The whole CDR3 protein reads CASSEPQGANYAEQFF.

Remarks on this clone: The genes are named according to mouse. The CDR3 goes on 4 residues after the read ends, and that part is filled in from the germline J gene. The chain recombines TRBV13-3 with TRBJ1-4; 8 bases are a match to TRBD1. V lost 4 bases, J lost 1 base, and 6 bases stayed unmatched. This CDR3 spans 16 amino acids. Germline V gives CDR1 NNHDY, CDR2 SYVADS. CDR3 sequence reads: CASSPTDRGSNERLFF. CDR3 bases read: TGTGCCAGCAGTCCCACTGACAGGGGTTCCAACGAA.

This clone was picked up a small number of times. Gene labels here are mouse ones. The read comes to an end 4 residues before the CDR3 does, leaving the germline J gene to fill in the end. The chain combines TRBV19 with TRBJ2-7; D perhaps matches TRBD1 (5 bases). The CDR3 loop spans 13 amino acids. Germline V lookup: CDR1 FNHDT, CDR2 SITEND (reference sequence). Trimming removed 1 base at V and 3 bases at J, with 8 bases between. The part of the CDR3 DNA that was read is TGTGCCAGCAGTATACAGGGATTCTAT. Translated: CASSIQGFY. The full-length CDR3 reads as CASSIQGFYEQYF.

This clone has only a few counts. The gene names given are mouse names. Read data end 4 residues before the CDR3 end; the end is taken from the germline J gene. The chain uses TRBV13-3 and TRBJ2-5; 9 nucleotides match TRBD2. The CDR3 contains 17 residues. Per the germline V gene, CDR1 is NNHDY and CDR2 is SYVADS. V lost 3 bases, J lost 1 base, and 9 bases stayed unmatched. The sequenced part of the CDR3 DNA is TGTGCCAGCAGTGGGGGGGAGACTGGGGGACACCAAGAC. Translating gives CASSGGETGGHQD. The CDR3 as a whole reads CASSGGETGGHQDTQYF.

Ten or more counts support this clone. Mouse gene names and germline throughout. From the germline J gene comes the end of the CDR3, since the read stops 4 residues before it. The chain links TRBV13-3 to TRBJ1-2; D not resolved. CDR1 and CDR2 (germline): NNHDY, SYVADS. The CDR3 runs 14 residues. V lost 2 bases, J lost 0 bases, and 8 bases lay in between. The CDR3 DNA, read in part, is TGTGCCAGCAGTGACACACAGTCAAACTCC. Amino acids: CASSDTQSNS. The full CDR3 is CASSDTQSNSDYTF.

On this clone itself: The genes and germline here are from mouse. The CDR3 end lies 4 residues beyond the end of the read and is filled in from the germline J gene. This sample includes further DNA sequences coding for the same CDR3. The J gene is TRBJ2-7, the V gene TRBV19, with TRBD1 as a possible D gene (5 bases). The CDR3 sequence is 13 residues long. Germline assignment: CDR1 FNHDT and CDR2 SITEND (reference sequence). CDR3 DNA (partial): TGTGCCAGCAGTATAGCTGACAGTTAT. This codes for CASSIADSY. The full-length CDR3 reads as CASSIADSYEQYF.